The TCR beta chain described here comes from a study of OX40 agonist ivuxolimab in advanced cancers. The wider study: Patients were treated with intravenous ivuxolimab, dosed at 0.01 to 10 mg/kg and infused every 2 weeks.

Points from the study as a whole: The study observed clonal expansion of CD4+ and CD8+ blood T cells by week 6 at 0.1 to 3.0 mg/kg.

TCRdb keeps only in-frame clones here, not all; method: immunoSEQ multiplex PCR. The table has some 110,000 clones, just under 95% seen once. Concerning this clone itself: Antigen unknown.

The material was CD4+ or CD8+ T cells sorted from blood, obtained in a trial of the OX40 agonist ivuxolimab. This clonotype originated in an adult with an advanced solid tumor such as melanoma, head and neck, liver or kidney cancer.

CDR3 loop: CSGGLPETQYF. DNA for the CDR3: TGCAGTGGGGGACTACCGGAGACCCAGTACTTC. The V call is TRBV20-1, the J call TRBJ2-5; TRBD2 agrees at 7 bases. Germline lookup yields CDR1 DFQATT and CDR2 SNEGSKA (reference sequence). The CDR3 has 11 amino acids. J was trimmed by 5 bases and V by 7 bases; bases with no gene match: 4.